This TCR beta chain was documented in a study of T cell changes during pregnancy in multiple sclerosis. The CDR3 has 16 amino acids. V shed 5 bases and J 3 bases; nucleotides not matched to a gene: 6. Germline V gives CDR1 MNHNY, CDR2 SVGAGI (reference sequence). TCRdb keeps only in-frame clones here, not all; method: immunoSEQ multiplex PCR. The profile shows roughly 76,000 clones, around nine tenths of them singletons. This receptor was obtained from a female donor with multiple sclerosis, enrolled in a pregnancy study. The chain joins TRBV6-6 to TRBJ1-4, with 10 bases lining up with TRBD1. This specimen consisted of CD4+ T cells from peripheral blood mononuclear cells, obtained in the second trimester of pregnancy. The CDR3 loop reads CASSGDRGRSNEKLFF. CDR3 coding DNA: TGTGCCAGCAGTGGGGACAGGGGAAGGTCTAATGAAAAACTGTTTTTT.